The clone carrying this T cell receptor beta chain rates as large. Antigen unknown. The sample belongs to a study of T-cell reconstitution after alpha-beta-depleted transplantation in children. Unique molecular identifiers were incorporated when the TCRbeta library was constructed. Each CDR3 protein is one row after TCRdb ran MiXCR on the PCR reads. The sample includes about 16,000 distinct CDR3 sequences, around 7.7% seen only once; the top ten take approximately 34%. Whole-study findings and limits: From newly produced T cells came most of the T-cell counts and diversity one year after transplant. Surviving thymic progenitors and recipient T cells were the source of high TCRbeta diversity at day 60 in some patients. The study reportedly traced alpha-beta T cells about two months after transplant to several hundred expanded graft clones.

This CDR3 spans 13 amino acids. CDR1 is SGHAT, CDR2 FQNNGV, per germline. The ends were cut back, 3 bases at V and 2 bases at J, with 8 bases in the middle. The receptor comes from a boy in the first two years of life who had a stem cell transplant for Wiskott-Aldrich syndrome, so the T cells may come from the graft donor. This rearrangement joins TRBV11-2 to TRBJ2-7; possible D gene TRBD1, 5 bases. Sequences were derived from PBMCs, mostly from graft donor cells, sampled 60 days after TCRalphabeta/CD19-depleted stem cell transplant. CDR3 residues: CASSFQGPYEQYF. CDR3 DNA sequence: TGTGCCAGCAGCTTCCAGGGTCCCTACGAGCAGTACTTC.